The rows below give T cell receptor beta chains drawn from one sample of a study of blood T cell repertoires in COVID-19. The table came from immunoSEQ multiplex PCR; TCRdb's copy has only in-frame clones and leaves some out. The profile covers about 110,000 clones, with approximately 84% appearing a single time and 13% to 15% taken by the ten largest. The specimen was peripheral blood. The receptor source for this set is an older woman with acute or convalescent COVID-19. Each CDR3 is given with its conserved first and last residue. A D gene is named only where the DNA matches it firmly. Clone size is shown for a subset of rows, as once, few, many or a class of expanded clone.

D gene	J gene	clone size	V gene	CDR3 DNA	CDR3 protein
TRBD2	TRBJ2-1	.	TRBV19	TGTGCCAGTAGTGTTAGCGGGGGGCGGGACAATGAGCAGTTCTTC	CASSVSGGRDNEQFF
.	TRBJ2-2	once	TRBV7-8	TGTGCCAGCAGCCTCCGCGGCGACACCGGGGAGCTGTTTTTT	CASSLRGDTGELFF
.	TRBJ2-7	.	TRBV9	TGTGCCAGCAGCTACTCCGGGAACTCCTACGAGCAGTACTTC	CASSYSGNSYEQYF
.	TRBJ2-5	.	TRBV5-1	TGCGCCAGCAGCTTGGCCGGTAAAGAGACCCAGTACTTC	CASSLAGKETQYF
TRBD1	TRBJ1-2	.	TRBV4-2	TGTGCCAGCAGCCAAAAGGACAGGGAGGTTGGCTACACCTTC	CASSQKDREVGYTF
TRBD2	TRBJ2-1	.	TRBV3-1/TRBV3-2	TGTGCCAGCAGCCCAGATAGCGGGGGGAACTACAATGAGCAGTTCTTC	CASSPDSGGNYNEQFF
.	TRBJ2-7	.	TRBV6-5	TGTGCCAGCAGTTACATACGTGCCGGGGAGCAGTACTTC	CASSYIRAGEQYF
.	TRBJ1-4	.	TRBV2	TGTGCCAGCAGACAGGATAATGAAAAACTGTTTTTT	CASRQDNEKLFF
.	TRBJ2-7	.	TRBV29-1	TGCAGCGTCGCGGAGGTCTACGAGCAGTACTTC	CSVAEVYEQYF
.	TRBJ2-5	.	TRBV7-9	TGTGCCAGCAGACTACGTGGCAGCCAACACCAAGAGACCCAGTACTTC	CASRLRGSQHQETQYF
TRBD2	TRBJ2-5	.	TRBV5-6	TGTGCCAGCAGCTTGCGGGGGGTTGAGACCCAGTACTTC	CASSLRGVETQYF
TRBD1	TRBJ1-1	.	TRBV19	TGTGCCAGTAGTATGACAGGGGGCTTTACTGAAGCTTTCTTT	CASSMTGGFTEAFF
.	TRBJ1-2	.	TRBV29-1	TGCAGCGTTGCACGACGGGGGGCTGGTGGCTACACCTTC	CSVARRGAGGYTF
TRBD2	TRBJ2-3	.	TRBV7-3	TGTGCCAGCAGCAGCAGCGGGAGGGGGACAGATACGCAGTATTTT	CASSSSGRGTDTQYF
TRBD1	TRBJ1-1	once	TRBV19	TGTGCCAGTAGTTCCCTAGACGGGACAGTAAACACTGAAGCTTTCTTT	CASSSLDGTVNTEAFF